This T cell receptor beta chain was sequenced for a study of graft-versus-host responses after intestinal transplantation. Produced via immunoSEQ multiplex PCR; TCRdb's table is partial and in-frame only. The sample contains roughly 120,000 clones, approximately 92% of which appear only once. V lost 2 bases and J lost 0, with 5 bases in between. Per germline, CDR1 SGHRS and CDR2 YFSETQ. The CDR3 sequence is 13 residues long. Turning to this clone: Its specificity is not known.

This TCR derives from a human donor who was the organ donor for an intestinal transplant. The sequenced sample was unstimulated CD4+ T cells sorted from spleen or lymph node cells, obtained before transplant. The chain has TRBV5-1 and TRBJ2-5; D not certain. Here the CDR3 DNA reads TGCGCCAGCAGCTTAGGGAACCAAGAGACCCAGTACTTC. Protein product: CASSLGNQETQYF. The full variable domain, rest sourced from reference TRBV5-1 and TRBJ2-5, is KAGVTQTPRYLIKTRGQQVTLSCSPISGHRSVSWYQQTPGQGLQFLFEYFSETQRNKGNFPGRFSGRQFSNSRSEMNVSTLELGDSALYLCASSLGNQETQYFGPGTRLLVL.